These 32 T cell receptor beta chains were all obtained from the same sample, sequenced in a study of monozygotic twins with inflammatory bowel disease. TCRdb re-called the 5' RACE reads and catalogs CDR3 proteins one per entry, DNA excluded. The specimen's table records more than 300,000 distinct CDR3 sequences. Sequences were obtained from blood. These receptors all stem from a human donor with ulcerative colitis or Crohn's disease, or a healthy co-twin of an affected twin (not recorded which).

This chain uses TRBV6-2 or TRBV6-3 with TRBJ2-2; the D call from TCRdb, TRBD1, cannot be confirmed without DNA. Germline values: CDR1 MNHEY, CDR2 SVGEGT. There are 15 residues in the CDR3. CDR3 sequence reads: CASDGAVRNTGELFF.

The chain carries TRBV9 and TRBJ2-5; absent DNA, TCRdb's TRBD1 call cannot be checked. The CDR3 is 14 amino acids. CDR1 and CDR2 from the germline V gene are SGDLS and YYNGEE. CDR3 region: CASSAYGQAETQYF.

This chain joins TRBV6-2 or TRBV6-3 and TRBJ2-2; with no DNA, the TCRdb D assignment of TRBD2 cannot be verified. The CDR3 runs 18 residues. CDR1 and CDR2 (germline): MNHEY, SVGEGT. The CDR3 sequence is CASSLSSTGASFTGELFF.

The chain links TRBV3-1 to TRBJ2-5; TCRdb names TRBD2, which stays unverified in the absence of DNA. The CDR3 totals 14 residues. In germline, CDR1 is LGHDT, CDR2 YNNKEL (reference sequence). The CDR3 sequence is CASRVGPSGETQCF.

The chain recombines TRBV4-3 with TRBJ1-1; with no DNA, the TCRdb D assignment of TRBD1 cannot be verified. The CDR3 has 14 residues. Looked up from germline, CDR1 is LGHNA and CDR2 is YSLEER. CDR3 region: CASSQVKGDTEAFF.

The V call is TRBV29-1, the J call TRBJ2-2; TCRdb gives TRBD1 as the D gene, but with no DNA this cannot be confirmed. CDR3 length equals 14 residues. Germline-derived CDR1 and CDR2 are SQVTM and ANQGSEA. The CDR3 sequence is CSAGNRANTGELFF.

This sequence joins TRBV5-1 and TRBJ2-3; TCRdb reports TRBD1, a call that lacks DNA to check it against. Germline values: CDR1 SGHRS, CDR2 YFSETQ. The CDR3 is 15 residues long. The CDR3 sequence is CASSRGPYEADTQYF.

The rearrangement links TRBV12-3 or TRBV12-4 to TRBJ1-1; TCRdb calls TRBD1, which cannot be checked without DNA. The CDR3 extends over 12 amino acids. The CDR3 here is CASTRGDSEAFF.

The CDR3 sequence: CSASLGAMEPGISYEQYF. The V and J genes are TRBV20-1 and TRBJ2-7; lacking DNA, the TRBD1 call made by TCRdb goes unchecked. Germline loops: CDR1 DFQATT, CDR2 SNEGSKA (reference sequence). There are 18 residues in the CDR3.

V and J are TRBV6-5 and TRBJ2-5. The CDR3 runs to 13 residues. Germline V lookup: CDR1 MNHEY, CDR2 SVGAGI. This CDR3 reads CASSYYATETQYF.

V gene TRBV29-1 combines with J gene TRBJ1-4. The CDR3 is 12 amino acids. Germline lookup yields CDR1 SQVTM and CDR2 ANQGSEA. CDR3 protein: CSSQGPDEKLFF.

This sequence joins TRBV12-3 or TRBV12-4 and TRBJ1-5; TCRdb's D call of TRBD1 is untestable without DNA. The length of the CDR3 is 15 residues. Here the CDR3 reads CASRFGQGGNQPQHF.

This sequence joins TRBV6-1 and TRBJ2-2. This CDR3 comprises 14 residues. CDR1 is MNHNS and CDR2 is SASEGT in the germline V gene. The CDR3 here is CASSTPSGSGELFF.

The chain links TRBV15 to TRBJ2-3; TCRdb proposes TRBD1, but this gene call is untestable without DNA. Germline V CDR1 and CDR2: LNHNV, YYDKDF (reference sequence). The CDR3 covers 16 residues. CDR3 loop: CATSGLQGLPTDTQYF.

The rearrangement uses TRBV20-1 and TRBJ2-7. This CDR3 is built from 11 residues. CDR1 is DFQATT, CDR2 SNEGSKA, per germline (reference sequence). CDR3 amino acids: CSAREGYEQYF.

V and J are TRBV13 and TRBJ2-1; TCRdb returns TRBD1, unconfirmable since there is no DNA. From germline, CDR1 is PRHDT and CDR2 FYEKMQ (reference sequence). CDR3 length: 13 residues. The CDR3 region is CASSTETRDEQFF.

CDR3 region: CASSLPRGYGYTF. The chain employs TRBV14 and TRBJ1-2. The germline CDR1 and CDR2 sequences are SGHDN and FVKESK. The length of the CDR3 is 13 residues.

V and J are TRBV7-2 and TRBJ1-2; TCRdb outputs TRBD1, but without DNA this stays unchecked. Germline CDR1 SGHTA, CDR2 FQGNSA. This CDR3 has 13 amino acids. The CDR3: CASSLTGVDGYTF.

The gene calls are TRBV20-1 and TRBJ2-2. Germline CDR1 DFQATT, CDR2 SNEGSKA (reference sequence). CDR3 length: 12 amino acids. CDR3 residues: CSASFETGELFF.

The chain uses TRBV30 and TRBJ2-7; lacking DNA, the TRBD2 call made by TCRdb goes unchecked. The CDR3 runs 16 residues. Germline V gene data show CDR1 as GTSNPN and CDR2 as SVGIG (reference sequence). Here the CDR3 reads CAWSVLRGRVTYEQYF. The full variable domain, rest sourced from reference TRBV30 and TRBJ2-7, is SQTIHQWPATLVQPVGSPLSLECTVEGTSNPNLYWYRQAAGRGLQLLFYSVGIGQISSEVPQNLSASRPQDRQFILSSKKLLLSDSGFYLCAWSVLRGRVTYEQYFGPGTRLTVT.

The rearrangement links TRBV19 to TRBJ1-2; lacking DNA, the TRBD1 call made by TCRdb goes unchecked. The V gene's germline CDR1 is LNHDA and CDR2 SQIVND (reference sequence). The CDR3 totals 15 residues. This chain's CDR3 is CASSYLGQGSYGYTF.

V usage is TRBV30 and J usage is TRBJ2-1; as DNA is missing, the TRBD2 call by TCRdb cannot be tested. Germline lookup yields CDR1 GTSNPN and CDR2 SVGIG (reference sequence). The CDR3 has 19 residues. The CDR3 is CAWSVYPRVAGGHYNEQFF.

The rearrangement links TRBV5-1 to TRBJ1-1. This CDR3 spans 14 amino acids. Per germline, CDR1 SGHRS and CDR2 YFSETQ. The CDR3 here is CASSLNSWGTEAFF.

The chain links TRBV13 to TRBJ1-6. The CDR3 extends over 14 amino acids. Germline loops: CDR1 PRHDT, CDR2 FYEKMQ (reference sequence). CDR3 region: CASSLRPQESPLHF.

The rearrangement uses TRBV20-1 and TRBJ1-1; TCRdb names TRBD1, which stays unverified in the absence of DNA. The CDR3 contains 14 residues. Looked up from germline, CDR1 is DFQATT and CDR2 is SNEGSKA (reference sequence). The CDR3: CSARPLQGNTEAFF.

The rearrangement uses TRBV11-3 and TRBJ2-5; TCRdb designates TRBD1, a call that cannot be tested without DNA. Germline-derived CDR1 and CDR2 are SGHNT and YENEEA. CDR3 length: 15 residues. Here the CDR3 reads CASSPGTGGVETQYF.

The rearrangement links TRBV6-2 or TRBV6-3 to TRBJ1-5; absent DNA, TCRdb's TRBD1 call cannot be checked. Germline CDR1 is MNHEY and CDR2 is SVGEGT. CDR3 length: 15 amino acids. CDR3 sequence reads: CASSYPGRMNQPQHF.

This chain links TRBV7-8 with TRBJ2-5; TCRdb returns TRBD2, unconfirmable since there is no DNA. This CDR3 contains 16 residues. The germline CDR1 and CDR2 sequences are SGHVS and FQNEAQ. The CDR3 loop is CASSLWARRVQETQYF.

The gene calls are TRBV5-6 and TRBJ2-7; the D call of TRBD1 rests on TCRdb alone, since no DNA is present to check it. Germline V gene sequence: CDR1 SGHDT, CDR2 YYEEEE. The CDR3 loop spans 15 amino acids. CDR3 protein: CASSFRDRAVHEQYF. The full variable domain, in which reference TRBV5-6 and TRBJ2-7 provide the parts outside the CDR3, is DAGVTQSPTHLIKTRGQQVTLRCSPKSGHDTVSWYQQALGQGPQFIFQYYEEEERQRGNFPDRFSGHQFPNYSSELNVNALLLGDSALYLCASSFRDRAVHEQYFGPGTRLTVT.

CDR3 in amino acids: CASSPLQGSDTGELFF. This rearrangement joins TRBV18 to TRBJ2-2; as DNA is missing, the TRBD1 call by TCRdb cannot be tested. Germline V gene sequence: CDR1 KGHSH, CDR2 LQKENI. This CDR3 contains 16 residues.

The chain has TRBV7-3 and TRBJ2-3; the D call of TRBD1 rests on TCRdb alone, since no DNA is present to check it. Germline V gene sequence: CDR1 SGHTA, CDR2 FQGTGA. The CDR3 runs 15 residues. This CDR3 is CASSSPDRESDTQYF.

The chain couples TRBV24-1 to TRBJ2-1; as DNA is missing, the TRBD1 call by TCRdb cannot be tested. The CDR3 runs to 15 residues. The germline V gene encodes CDR1 KGHDR and CDR2 SFDVKD. Here the CDR3 reads CATSDPGRGRNEQFF.